Each of the 21 T cell receptor beta chains below was sequenced from the same sample in a study of cytomegalovirus exposure and HLA in healthy donors. The PCR had 60 Vbeta and 13 Jbeta primers. The repertoire was sequenced with immunoSEQ multiplex PCR; TCRdb's copy has only in-frame clones and lacks some. The table includes 140,000 to 150,000 clones, around three quarters detected once. Sequencing was performed on PBMCs. Receptors were obtained from a man aged 35 to 55 in good health and CMV-seropositive.

This clone came up once. The sample holds other DNA sequences that translate to the same CDR3. The gene calls are TRBV27 and TRBJ1-1, with TRBD1 as a possible D gene (6 bases). The CDR3 is 15 amino acids. Germline V gene lookup returns CDR1 MNHEY and CDR2 SMNVEV (reference sequence). Between the trimmed V and J ends, which lost 2 bases and 5 bases, there was a span of 15 bases. The CDR3, as DNA: TGTGCCAGCAGTTTAGAGGGTAGGGGGTGGACTGAAGCTTTCTTT. Its protein product is CASSLEGRGWTEAFF.

This chain links TRBV29-1 with TRBJ1-1; D is possibly TRBD1 (5 bases). Germline V gene lookup returns CDR1 SQVTM and CDR2 ANQGSEA. The CDR3 runs 14 residues. Trimming removed 7 bases at V and 4 bases at J, with 19 bases between. The CDR3 DNA sequence: TGCAGCGCTCGAAGTCAGGGAGCGGGCACTGAAGCTTTCTTT. Translation gives CSARSQGAGTEAFF.

The chain employs TRBV5-1 and TRBJ1-2; 9 positions agree with TRBD1. Losses at the gene ends were 7 bases for V and 0 bases for J; bases not matched to a gene: 16. Germline-derived CDR1 and CDR2 are SGHRS and YFSETQ. The length of the CDR3 is 18 residues. The CDR3 here is CASSFPRQGVPANYGYTF. The DNA for the CDR3 is TGCGCCAGCTCATTCCCCCGACAGGGGGTACCTGCTAACTATGGCTACACCTTC.

The chain combines TRBV4-3 with TRBJ2-1; D is uncertain. This CDR3 has 16 residues. Per the germline V gene, CDR1 is LGHNA and CDR2 is YSLEER. The V gene lost 4 bases and the J gene lost 0 bases, with 13 bases spanning the gap. CDR3 DNA: TGCGCCAGCAGCCTTCTTGACACGAGCTCCTACAATGAGCAGTTCTTC. This sequence encodes CASSLLDTSSYNEQFF.

V usage is TRBV11-2 and J usage is TRBJ2-3; 9 positions match TRBD2. Per the germline V gene, CDR1 is SGHAT and CDR2 is FQNNGV. The CDR3 is made up of 16 amino acids. Trimming took 2 bases from V and 3 from J; bases not matched to a gene: 6. As DNA, the CDR3 is TGTGCCAGCAGCTTATGGGCGGGAGGGCCGACAGATACGCAGTATTTT. It translates to CASSLWAGGPTDTQYF.

This clone was counted only a few times. CDR3 nucleotide sequence: TGTGCCAGCAGCATGGACAGGGGCCTGAACTATGGCTACACCTTC. Translation: CASSMDRGLNYGYTF. V is TRBV11-2 and J is TRBJ1-2, with TRBD1 matching over 9 bases. Looked up from germline, CDR1 is SGHAT and CDR2 is FQNNGV. The CDR3 extends over 15 amino acids. Germline trimming cut 5 bases from V and 2 bases from J; bases unmatched to any gene: 6.

The chain recombines TRBV5-8 with TRBJ2-3, with TRBD1 matching 9 bases. The CDR3 totals 17 residues. V shed 1 base, J shed 4 bases, and the junction held 10 bases outside the gene matches. CDR1 is SGHTS and CDR2 is YDEGEE in the germline V gene. CDR3 amino acids: CASSLPGDRAGSDTQYF. CDR3 nucleotides: TGTGCCAGCAGCTTGCCGGGGGACAGGGCCGGGTCAGATACGCAGTATTTT.

The chain employs TRBV19 and TRBJ1-2; possible D gene TRBD1, 6 bases. Germline V gene lookup returns CDR1 LNHDA and CDR2 SQIVND (reference sequence). CDR3 length: 16 amino acids. Trimming left V 2 bases short and J 4 bases short, with 17 bases between. CDR3 loop: CASSIWPATGAYGYTF. DNA of the CDR3: TGTGCCAGTAGTATATGGCCCGCGACAGGCGCCTATGGCTACACCTTC.

V and J are TRBV4-2 and TRBJ2-1; 14 bases line up with TRBD2. Looked up from germline, CDR1 is LGHNA and CDR2 is YNFKEQ. The length of the CDR3 is 17 residues. Trimming at V came to 6 bases and at J to 7 bases, leaving 11 bases not matched to a gene. The CDR3 coding sequence is TGTGCCAGCAGGGACCGACTAGCGGGAGGGACAGGGAATGAGCAGTTCTTC. Amino acid sequence: CASRDRLAGGTGNEQFF.

This CDR3 is CASRAGGLTGELFF. As DNA, the CDR3 is TGCGCCAGCAGGGCAGGGGGATTAACCGGGGAGCTGTTTTTT. The chain links TRBV5-1 to TRBJ2-2; 7 bases agree with TRBD1. V lost 5 bases to trimming and J lost 5 bases; unmatched junction nucleotides: 6. Germline values: CDR1 SGHRS, CDR2 YFSETQ. This CDR3 has 14 residues.

This chain links TRBV4-2 with TRBJ2-1, with D possibly TRBD1 on 5 matching bases. The V gene's germline CDR1 is LGHNA and CDR2 YNFKEQ. Trimming pared 8 bases from V and 8 bases from J, leaving 10 bases between. This CDR3 has 11 residues. This CDR3 reads CASRWGDEQFF. As DNA, the CDR3 is TGTGCCAGCCGATGGGGCGATGAGCAGTTCTTC.

J is TRBJ2-3 and V is TRBV7-9; no reliable D call. V was pared by 2 bases and J by 14 bases, with 8 bases between. Germline CDR1 is SEHNR and CDR2 is FQNEAQ (reference sequence). The length of the CDR3 is 10 residues. CDR3 in amino acids: CASSLLLWYF. The CDR3 DNA sequence: TGTGCCAGCAGCTTACTCCTCTGGTATTTT. Complete variable domain (other parts from reference TRBV7-9 and TRBJ2-3): DTGVSQNPRHKITKRGQNVTFRCDPISEHNRLYWYRQTLGQGPEFLTYFQNEAQLEKSRLLSDRFSAERPKGSFSTLEIQRTEQGDSAMYLCASSLLLWYFGPGTRLTVL.

The V and J genes are TRBV5-1 and TRBJ2-5, with 16 bases matching TRBD2. Germline CDR1 is SGHRS and CDR2 is YFSETQ. J lost 5 bases, V lost 6 bases, and 10 bases had no gene match. CDR3 length: 17 amino acids. The CDR3, as DNA: TGCGCCAGCAAGCCGGGACTAGCGGGAGGGCCGGTGGAGACCCAGTACTTC. Its translation is CASKPGLAGGPVETQYF.

The V gene is TRBV5-1, the J gene TRBJ1-1; 7 nucleotides match TRBD1. Germline V gene lookup returns CDR1 SGHRS and CDR2 YFSETQ. V shed 7 bases, J shed 2 bases, and the junction held 8 bases outside the gene matches. The CDR3 loop spans 14 amino acids. CDR3 in DNA: TGCGCCAGCCAAATACAGGGGACCAACACTGAAGCTTTCTTT. Its translation: CASQIQGTNTEAFF.

The chain recombines TRBV10-3 with TRBJ1-2; 8 bases map to TRBD1. Germline V CDR1 and CDR2: ENHRY, SYGVKD. There are 17 residues in the CDR3. The V gene end was trimmed by 4 bases and the J gene end by 4 bases; junction bases not matched to a gene: 14. CDR3 sequence reads: CAISGAGQGLPVYGYTF. CDR3 coding DNA: TGTGCCATCAGTGGGGCCGGACAGGGTCTTCCGGTCTATGGCTACACCTTC.

This clone occurred once. V gene TRBV30 combines with J gene TRBJ2-2; 7 nucleotides agree with TRBD2. From germline, CDR1 is GTSNPN and CDR2 SVGIG (reference sequence). With V trimmed by 8 bases and J by 7 bases, 16 bases remained unmatched. This CDR3 spans 15 amino acids. CDR3 region: CAGDVIAGRIGELFF. CDR3 in DNA: TGTGCCGGGGACGTTATAGCGGGTAGGATCGGGGAGCTGTTTTTT.

The chain recombines TRBV28 with TRBJ1-4, with 9 nucleotides matching TRBD1. The CDR3 runs 17 residues. J was trimmed by 0 bases and V by 6 bases; bases with no gene match: 8. Germline lookup yields CDR1 MDHEN and CDR2 SYDVKM. The DNA of the CDR3 is TGTGCCAGCAGAACACAGGGGGCCCTTGCAACTAATGAAAAACTGTTTTTT. Amino acids: CASRTQGALATNEKLFF.

This clone has more than one count but fewer than ten. The chain recombines TRBV12-1 with TRBJ2-2; TRBD2, the D gene given by the table, was not confirmed from the DNA. TRBV12-1 is deemed a pseudogene. CDR3 length: 19 residues. DNA for the CDR3: TGTGCCAGCAGCTTTGGGGGGACTAGCGGGAGGACATACACCGGGGAGCTGTTTTTT. As protein: CASSFGGTSGRTYTGELFF.

V and J are TRBV28 and TRBJ1-1, with 10 bases that match TRBD1. Germline assignment: CDR1 MDHEN and CDR2 SYDVKM. J lost 8 bases, V lost 4 bases, and 7 bases had no gene match. This CDR3 region has 14 residues. CDR3 nucleotide sequence: TGTGCCAGCAGTTCTCCCGGGACAGGGGAGGAAGCTTTCTTT. It is translated as CASSSPGTGEEAFF.

There are a few counts of this clone. The chain recombines TRBV20-1 with TRBJ1-2; D gene uncertain. Germline loops: CDR1 DFQATT, CDR2 SNEGSKA (reference sequence). The germline V and J ends were trimmed by 0 bases and 8 bases, with 7 bases remaining between them. The length of the CDR3 is 11 residues. Written as DNA, the CDR3 is TGCAGTGCTAGAGATCACGGGGGCTACACCTTC. It translates to CSARDHGGYTF.

This chain links TRBV30 with TRBJ1-3; 9 nucleotides match TRBD1. The ends lost 5 bases at V and 4 bases at J; junction bases unmatched: 6. This CDR3 spans 14 amino acids. Germline V CDR1 and CDR2: GTSNPN, SVGIG (reference sequence). In nucleotides, the CDR3 is TGTGCCTGGGGCCGGGACAGGGCAGGAAACACCATATATTTT. This gives the protein CAWGRDRAGNTIYF.